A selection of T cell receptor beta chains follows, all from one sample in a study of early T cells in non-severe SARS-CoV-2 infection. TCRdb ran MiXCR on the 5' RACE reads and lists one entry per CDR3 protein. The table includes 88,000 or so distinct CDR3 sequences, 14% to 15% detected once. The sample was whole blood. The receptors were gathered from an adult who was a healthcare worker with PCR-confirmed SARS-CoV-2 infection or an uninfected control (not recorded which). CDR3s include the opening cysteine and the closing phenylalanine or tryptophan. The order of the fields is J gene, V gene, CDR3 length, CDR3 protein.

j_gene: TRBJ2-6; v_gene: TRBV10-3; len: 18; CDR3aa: CAISSPDSVAPGANVLTF
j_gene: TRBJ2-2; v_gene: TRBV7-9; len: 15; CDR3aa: CASSSRDRSNGELFF
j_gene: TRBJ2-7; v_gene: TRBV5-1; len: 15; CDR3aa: CASSLLFPGPYEQYF
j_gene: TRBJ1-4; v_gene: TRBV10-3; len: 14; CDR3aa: CAISESTGFEKLFF
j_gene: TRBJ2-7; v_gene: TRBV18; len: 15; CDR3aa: CASSPRDSFAYEQYF
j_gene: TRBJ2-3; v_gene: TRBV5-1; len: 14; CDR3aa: CASRNAGVADTQYF
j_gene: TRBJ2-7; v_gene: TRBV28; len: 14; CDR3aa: CASSGWRQTYEQYF
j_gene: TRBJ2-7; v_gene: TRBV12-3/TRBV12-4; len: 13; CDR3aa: CASRLGTTSWQYF
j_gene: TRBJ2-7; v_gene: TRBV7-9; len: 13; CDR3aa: CASSPPISWEQYF
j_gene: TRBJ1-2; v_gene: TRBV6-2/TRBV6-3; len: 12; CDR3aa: CASRGGGTGYTF
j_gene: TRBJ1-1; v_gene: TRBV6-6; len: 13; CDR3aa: CASIRDSYTEAFF
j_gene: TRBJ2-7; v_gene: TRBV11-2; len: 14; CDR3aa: CASSPGTGTGEQYF
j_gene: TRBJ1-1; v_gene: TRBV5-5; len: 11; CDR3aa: CASSFTTEAFF
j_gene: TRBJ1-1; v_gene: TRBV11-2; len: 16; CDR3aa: CASSPGQGAEGGEAFF
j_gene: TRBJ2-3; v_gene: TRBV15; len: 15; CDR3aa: CATSRVGGNTDTQYF
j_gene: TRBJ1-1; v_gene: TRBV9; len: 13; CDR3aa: CASSLEIHTEAFF
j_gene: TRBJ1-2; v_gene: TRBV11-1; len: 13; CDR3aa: CASSPASSYGYTF
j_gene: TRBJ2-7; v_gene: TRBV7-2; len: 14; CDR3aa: CASSPGLAGYEQYF
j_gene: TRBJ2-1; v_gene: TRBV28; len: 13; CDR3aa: CASSLSPAGEQFF
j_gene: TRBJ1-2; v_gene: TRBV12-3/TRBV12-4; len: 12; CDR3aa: CASRLTGQGYTF
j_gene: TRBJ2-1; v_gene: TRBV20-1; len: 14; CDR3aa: CSADRDSVRGEQFF
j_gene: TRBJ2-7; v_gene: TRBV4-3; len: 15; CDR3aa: CASSQEYDTRYEQYF
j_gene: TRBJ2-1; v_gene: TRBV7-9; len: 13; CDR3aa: CASSPSRDRGAYF
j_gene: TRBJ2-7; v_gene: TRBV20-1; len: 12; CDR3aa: CSASDLSYEQYF
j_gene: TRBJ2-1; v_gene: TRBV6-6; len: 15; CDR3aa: CASSLLADHYNEQFF
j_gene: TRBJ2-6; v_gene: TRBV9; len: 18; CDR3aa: CASSVLRGAHSGANVLTF
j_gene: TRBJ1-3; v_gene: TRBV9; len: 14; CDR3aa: CASSGGSSGNTIYF
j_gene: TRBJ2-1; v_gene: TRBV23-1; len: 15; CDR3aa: CASSLAGESNNEQFF
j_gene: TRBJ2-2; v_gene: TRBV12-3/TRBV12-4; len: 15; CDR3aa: CASTPRQGNTGELFF
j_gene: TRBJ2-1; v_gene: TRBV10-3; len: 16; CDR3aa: CAISESRSGRANEQFF
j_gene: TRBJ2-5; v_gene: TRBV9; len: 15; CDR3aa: CASSVQPGGQETQYF
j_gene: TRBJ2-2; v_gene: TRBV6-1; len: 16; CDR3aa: CASSSWGSGNTGELFF